The 25 T cell receptor beta chains below were found in one sample sequenced in a study of blood T cell repertoires in COVID-19. Clones were sequenced by immunoSEQ multiplex PCR, and TCRdb holds only the in-frame ones, with some missing. The profile shows under 150,000 clones, approximately 85% of them singletons. Sequencing was performed on peripheral blood. All receptors come from a woman in her sixties or seventies with COVID-19, enrolled during active disease.

V gene TRBV6-1 combines with J gene TRBJ2-7, with D perhaps matching TRBD1 (6 bases). Trimming left V 3 bases short and J 2 bases short, with 14 bases between. The germline CDR1 and CDR2 sequences are MNHNS and SASEGT. The CDR3 loop spans 15 amino acids. The CDR3 coding sequence is TGTGCCAGCAGTGATGTACAGGGCCCTACCTACGAGCAGTACTTC. Translation gives CASSDVQGPTYEQYF.

V is TRBV29-1 and J is TRBJ1-2; no definite D call. V was clipped by 6 bases and J by 7 bases, with 15 bases between them. The CDR3 covers 12 residues. CDR1 and CDR2 from the germline V gene are SQVTM and ANQGSEA. The CDR3 DNA follows: TGCAGCGTGGCCCGGAGGGAGCGTGGCTACACCTTC. Translation gives CSVARRERGYTF.

This clone was detected once. The J gene is TRBJ2-5, the V gene TRBV2; 7 nucleotides line up with TRBD2. V was pared by 2 bases and J by 6 bases, with 30 bases of the junction left unmatched. This CDR3 spans 22 amino acids. Looked up from germline, CDR1 is SNHLY and CDR2 is FYNNEI. As DNA, the CDR3 is TGTGCCAGCAGTGAATTGGCGCCGGGTGCGGCGGGGGTTCCCTTCTCGGGGAAGACCCAGTACTTC. This gives the protein CASSELAPGAAGVPFSGKTQYF. The whole variable domain, filled in from reference TRBV2 and TRBJ2-5, reads EPEVTQTPSHQVTQMGQEVILRCVPISNHLYFYWYRQILGQKVEFLVSFYNNEISEKSEIFDDQFSVERPDGSNFTLKIRSTKLEDSAMYFCASSELAPGAAGVPFSGKTQYFGPGTRLLVL.

The chain recombines TRBV6-5 with TRBJ1-6, with 9 bases matching TRBD1. Trimming at V came to 0 bases and at J to 10 bases, leaving 7 bases not matched to a gene. The CDR3 contains 16 residues. CDR1 MNHEY and CDR2 SVGAGI come from the germline V gene. Here the CDR3 reads CASSYSGDRVESPLHF. DNA for the CDR3: TGTGCCAGCAGTTACTCGGGGGACAGGGTGGAATCACCCCTCCACTTT.

The chain employs TRBV19 and TRBJ1-2; maybe TRBD1 (5 bases). V was trimmed by 5 bases and J by 3 bases, leaving 13 bases between them. Germline values: CDR1 LNHDA, CDR2 SQIVND (reference sequence). This CDR3 spans 14 amino acids. The CDR3: CASSGGVGYYGYTF. The CDR3 DNA reads TGTGCCAGTAGTGGAGGGGTGGGGTACTATGGCTACACCTTC.

The chain joins TRBV9 to TRBJ1-3, with D unresolved. The ends were cut back, 0 bases at V and 0 bases at J, with 10 bases in the middle. The CDR3 contains 16 residues. Per germline, CDR1 SGDLS and CDR2 YYNGEE. CDR3: CASSVGPESSGNTIYF. Written as DNA, the CDR3 is TGTGCCAGCAGCGTAGGTCCGGAGAGCTCTGGAAACACCATATATTTT.

The table lists this clone with a few counts. The chain uses TRBV27 and TRBJ1-5, with 10 bases aligning to TRBD1. Trimming removed 5 bases from V and 0 bases from J; junction bases left unmatched: 10. The CDR3 is 18 amino acids. From germline, CDR1 is MNHEY and CDR2 SMNVEV (reference sequence). CDR3 sequence (DNA): TGTGCCAGCAGTCCCCGTTTCGGGACAGGGGATAGCAATCAGCCCCAGCATTTT. It specifies CASSPRFGTGDSNQPQHF.

V gene TRBV30 combines with J gene TRBJ2-1; TRBD2 agrees at 9 bases. With 1 base clipped from V and 6 bases from J, the junction kept 7 bases outside the gene matches. Germline CDR1 and CDR2: GTSNPN and SVGIG (reference sequence). The CDR3 covers 15 residues. This CDR3 is CAWSGIAGAINEQFF. As DNA, the CDR3 is TGTGCCTGGAGTGGGATAGCGGGGGCGATCAATGAGCAGTTCTTC.

This clone has only one observation. The V and J genes are TRBV5-4 and TRBJ1-3; 12 nucleotides line up with TRBD1. The V and J ends lost 0 bases and 7 bases, in that order; junction bases with no gene match: 2. Germline values: CDR1 SGHNT, CDR2 YYREEE (reference sequence). The CDR3 loop spans 15 amino acids. Written as DNA, the CDR3 is TGTGCCAGCAGCTTGGCCGGGACAGGGGGCAACACCATATATTTT. Translating gives CASSLAGTGGNTIYF.

V and J are TRBV7-2 and TRBJ2-7, with 11 bases identical to TRBD2. The CDR3 loop spans 14 amino acids. Germline-derived CDR1 and CDR2 are SGHTA and FQGNSA. The ends lost 2 bases at V and 3 bases at J; junction bases unmatched: 0. The CDR3 DNA sequence: TGTGCCAGCAGCTTAACTAGCGGGGGCTACGAGCAGTACTTC. Its translation: CASSLTSGGYEQYF.

The chain carries TRBV7-6 and TRBJ2-5; TRBD2 matches at 12 bases. V shed 1 base, J shed 3 bases, and the junction held 3 bases outside the gene matches. There are 16 residues in the CDR3. From germline, CDR1 is SGHVS and CDR2 FNYEAQ. CDR3 nucleotides: TGTGCCAGCAGCTTAGAACTAGCGGGGGGAAAAGAGACCCAGTACTTC. It yields the protein CASSLELAGGKETQYF.

CDR3: CASSPTGGRNQPQHF. The CDR3 DNA follows: TGTGCCAGCAGCCCGACAGGGGGCCGCAATCAGCCCCAGCATTTT. The rearrangement uses TRBV3-1 (or the pseudogene TRBV3-2) and TRBJ1-5; TRBD1 matches 10 bases. The CDR3 consists of 15 residues. From germline, CDR1 is LGHDT and CDR2 YNNKEL (reference sequence). V lost 4 bases and J lost 2; bases outside the gene matches: 2.

J is TRBJ1-5 and V is TRBV18; D gene unclear. Germline V CDR1 and CDR2: KGHSH, LQKENI. The CDR3 spans 13 residues. Trimming pared 4 bases from V and 7 bases from J, leaving 11 bases between. CDR3 DNA: TGTGCCAGCTCACTACTCCGGGGACAGCCCCAGCATTTT. This sequence encodes CASSLLRGQPQHF.

The V and J genes are TRBV19 and TRBJ1-2; 8 nucleotides align to TRBD1. The CDR3 runs to 13 residues. J lost 6 bases, V lost 6 bases, and 6 bases had no gene match. In germline, CDR1 is LNHDA, CDR2 SQIVND (reference sequence). The DNA for the CDR3 is TGTGCCAGTAGCCGGACAGGGCCCCATGGCTACACCTTC. Residues: CASSRTGPHGYTF. The full variable domain, in which reference TRBV19 and TRBJ1-2 provide the parts outside the CDR3, is DGGITQSPKYLFRKEGQNVTLSCEQNLNHDAMYWYRQDPGQGLRLIYYSQIVNDFQKGDIAEGYSVSREKKESFPLTVTSAQKNPTAFYLCASSRTGPHGYTFGSGTRLTVV.

The rearrangement joins TRBV5-1 to TRBJ1-6; TRBD1 is a possible D gene (6 bases). The CDR3 length is 15 residues. V lost 0 bases and J 10 bases, leaving 14 bases between the germline ends. The germline V gene encodes CDR1 SGHRS and CDR2 YFSETQ. The CDR3 protein is CASSLGTNRDSPLHF. The CDR3 DNA sequence: TGCGCCAGCAGCTTGGGGACGAACAGGGACTCACCCCTCCACTTT.

The chain is built from TRBV9 and TRBJ2-7, with 8 bases identical to TRBD2. CDR3 size: 15 residues. V trimming: 2 bases; J trimming: 3 bases; junction bases outside the gene matches: 7. Germline V lookup: CDR1 SGDLS, CDR2 YYNGEE. CDR3 sequence reads: CASSVRAGGYYEQYF. In nucleotides, the CDR3 is TGTGCCAGCAGCGTTAGGGCGGGGGGTTACTACGAGCAGTACTTC.

In this sample, this clone turned up a few times. The V call is TRBV18, the J call TRBJ2-2, with TRBD2 as a possible D gene (6 bases). CDR1 and CDR2 from the germline V gene are KGHSH and LQKENI. V lost 1 base, J lost 3 bases, and 18 bases lay in between. The CDR3 runs 18 residues. The CDR3 DNA reads as TGTGCCAGCTCACCACTTTCCAGGGTCGGGACTGACACCGGGGAGCTGTTTTTT. This translates into CASSPLSRVGTDTGELFF.

The gene calls are TRBV28 and TRBJ1-2; D remains unclear. CDR1 and CDR2 from the germline V gene are MDHEN and SYDVKM. There are 17 residues in the CDR3. V lost 6 bases, J lost 4 bases, and 24 bases lay in between. The CDR3 bases are TGTGCCAGCAGCTTACCGGAGGTAGTTGGCCTTAGCTATGGCTACACCTTC. Residues: CASSLPEVVGLSYGYTF.

V is TRBV3-1 (or the pseudogene TRBV3-2) and J is TRBJ1-5; 8 positions match TRBD1. Looked up from germline, CDR1 is LGHDT and CDR2 is YNNKEL (reference sequence). The CDR3 covers 14 residues. V shed 8 bases and J 2 bases; nucleotides not matched to a gene: 5. This chain's CDR3 is CASSGTGGNQPQHF. The CDR3 DNA sequence: TGTGCCAGCTCCGGGACAGGAGGCAATCAGCCCCAGCATTTT.

The V call is TRBV6-5, the J call TRBJ2-1, with a possible D match to TRBD1 (5 bases). CDR3 length equals 14 residues. Germline values: CDR1 MNHEY, CDR2 SVGAGI. V was shortened by 0 bases and J by 7 bases, with 10 bases between the two germline ends. CDR3 sequence: CASSYSDKGNEQFF. CDR3 bases: TGTGCCAGCAGTTACTCGGACAAGGGGAATGAGCAGTTCTTC.

The V and J genes are TRBV12-3 or TRBV12-4 and TRBJ2-5, with TRBD1 matching over 7 bases. V was pared by 5 bases and J by 3 bases, with 3 bases of the junction left unmatched. CDR3 length: 13 residues. This chain's CDR3 is CASSRGRKETQYF. CDR3 DNA: TGTGCCAGCAGTAGGGGGCGGAAAGAGACCCAGTACTTC.

This chain joins TRBV24-1 and TRBJ2-5, with 9 nucleotides matching TRBD1. With 7 bases clipped from V and 4 bases from J, the junction kept 3 bases outside the gene matches. The CDR3 has 13 residues. Germline CDR1 KGHDR, CDR2 SFDVKD. CDR3 DNA sequence: TGTGCCACCAGGCAACAGGGGGCAGAGACCCAGTACTTC. Residues: CATRQQGAETQYF.

The DNA of the CDR3 is TGTGCCAGCAGCTTAAGAGGCGCGGGCACAGCCCCAGAGACCCAGTACTTC. Translation: CASSLRGAGTAPETQYF. J is TRBJ2-5 and V is TRBV11-2, with a tentative D call TRBD2 (5 bases). Looked up from germline, CDR1 is SGHAT and CDR2 is FQNNGV. CDR3 length: 17 residues. Deletions cut 2 bases from V and 4 bases from J, with 20 bases between.

This chain uses TRBV7-8 with TRBJ2-3, with TRBD2 matching over 7 bases. The CDR3 has 15 residues. CDR1 SGHVS and CDR2 FQNEAQ come from the germline V gene. V lost 3 bases, J lost 6 bases, and 9 bases stayed unmatched. For the CDR3, the DNA is TGTGCCAGCAGCTTGAGCACTAGCGTGACGGATACGCAGTATTTT. It encodes CASSLSTSVTDTQYF.

The genes are TRBV5-1 and TRBJ2-5, with TRBD2 as a possible D gene (5 bases). The CDR3 loop spans 13 amino acids. Germline values: CDR1 SGHRS, CDR2 YFSETQ. Trimming stripped 0 bases from V and 4 bases from J, with 7 bases between. CDR3 in amino acids: CASSLGGSETQYF. For the CDR3, the DNA is TGCGCCAGCAGCTTGGGAGGGTCAGAGACCCAGTACTTC.